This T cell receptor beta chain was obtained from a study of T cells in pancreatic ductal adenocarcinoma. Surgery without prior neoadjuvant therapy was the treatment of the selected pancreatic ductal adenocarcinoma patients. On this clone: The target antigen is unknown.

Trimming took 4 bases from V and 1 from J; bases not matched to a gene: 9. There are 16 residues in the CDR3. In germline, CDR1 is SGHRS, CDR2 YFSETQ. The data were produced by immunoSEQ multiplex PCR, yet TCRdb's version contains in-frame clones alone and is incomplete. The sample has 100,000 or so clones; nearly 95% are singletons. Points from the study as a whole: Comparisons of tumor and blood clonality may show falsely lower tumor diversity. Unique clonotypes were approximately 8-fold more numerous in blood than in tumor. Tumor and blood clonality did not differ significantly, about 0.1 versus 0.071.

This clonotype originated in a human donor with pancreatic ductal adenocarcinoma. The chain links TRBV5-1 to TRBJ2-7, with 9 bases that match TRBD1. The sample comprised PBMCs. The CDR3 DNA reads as TGCGCCAGCAGCGTCTCCGGGACAGGGACGTCCTACGAGCAGTACTTC. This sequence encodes CASSVSGTGTSYEQYF.